The 26 T cell receptor beta chains below come from one sample, sequenced in a study of shared clonotypes between healthy human individuals. Here immunoSEQ multiplex PCR was the method, and the copy in TCRdb shows in-frame clones only, minus some. The profile shows about 2.4 million clones, 90% to 95% of them singletons. The sample taken for sequencing was naive CD4+ T cells from PBMCs. Subset meaning: CD45RA+ positively selected. All receptors come from a man younger than 35 in good health. Some clones in this sample may be carry-over from other donors' samples.

The chain recombines TRBV5-1 with TRBJ2-5; 8 nucleotides align to TRBD2. The J call is uncertain, as TRBJ2-7 better fits the DNA end. CDR1 and CDR2 from the germline V gene are SGHRS and YFSETQ. The CDR3 is made up of 15 amino acids. CDR3 DNA sequence: TGCGCCAGCAGCCCTCCGGGGGGGGCATCCTACGAGCAGTACTTC. Translated, it gives CASSPPGGASYEQYF.

The chain uses TRBV14 and TRBJ1-2; no reliable D call. The germline gives CDR1 SGHDN, CDR2 FVKESK. The CDR3 spans 13 residues. The ends were cut back, 1 base at V and 8 bases at J, with 11 bases in the middle. CDR3 sequence (DNA): TGTGCCAGCAGCCAAGCTCCGTCCAGGGGCTACACCTTC. Translated: CASSQAPSRGYTF. Full variable domain (missing parts from reference TRBV14 and TRBJ1-2): EAGVTQFPSHSVIEKGQTVTLRCDPISGHDNLYWYRRVMGKEIKFLLHFVKESKQDESGMPNNRFLAERTGGTYSTLKVQPAELEDSGVYFCASSQAPSRGYTFGSGTRLTVV.

This sequence joins TRBV7-9 and TRBJ2-2; maybe TRBD2 (6 bases). Germline CDR1 reads SEHNR; CDR2 reads FQNEAQ (reference sequence). The germline V and J ends were trimmed by 5 bases and 6 bases, with 16 bases remaining between them. The CDR3 is 15 residues long. The CDR3 loop is CASSRLTGGAGELFF. The CDR3 DNA follows: TGTGCCAGCAGCCGACTGACGGGCGGGGCCGGGGAGCTGTTTTTT.

On this clone: This sample also contains other DNA sequences that code for the same CDR3. J is TRBJ2-5 and V is TRBV29-1; TRBD2 is a possible D gene (5 bases). The CDR3 has 12 amino acids. Germline V gene lookup returns CDR1 SQVTM and CDR2 ANQGSEA. V lost 6 bases to trimming and J lost 2 bases, with 10 bases between them. The CDR3 nucleotides read TGCAGCGTGGAGCCGGGACAAGAGACCCAGTACTTC. Its protein product is CSVEPGQETQYF.

This clone has just one count. The genes are TRBV4-2 and TRBJ1-5, with D maybe TRBD1 (5 bases). CDR1 is LGHNA, CDR2 YNFKEQ, per germline. Trimming cost V 0 bases and J 6 bases, with 9 bases left between them. The CDR3 is made up of 14 amino acids. CDR3 in DNA: TGTGCCAGCAGCCAAGATCGGGGGGTTCAGCCCCAGCATTTT. It is translated as CASSQDRGVQPQHF.

The chain has TRBV29-1 and TRBJ1-1; unclear D gene. The CDR3 contains 15 residues. Germline CDR1 and CDR2: SQVTM and ANQGSEA. The V end was cut by 4 bases, the J end by 4 bases, with 19 bases between. CDR3 DNA sequence: TGCAGCGTTGCGCCCCGGGCAGGAGTAAGCACTGAAGCTTTCTTT. Translating gives CSVAPRAGVSTEAFF.

The chain recombines TRBV4-1 with TRBJ2-7; no clear D. Germline values: CDR1 MGHRA, CDR2 YSYEKL. The V gene lost 4 bases and the J gene lost 5 bases, with 6 bases spanning the gap. The CDR3 consists of 11 residues. The CDR3 reads CASSRKNEQYF. CDR3 DNA sequence: TGCGCCAGCAGCCGAAAGAACGAGCAGTACTTC.

The gene calls are TRBV27 and TRBJ2-3, with 10 bases matching TRBD1. The junction had 8 bases not matched to a gene; V was cut back by 2 bases and J by 3 bases. The CDR3 is 17 amino acids. Germline CDR1 is MNHEY and CDR2 is SMNVEV (reference sequence). As DNA, the CDR3 is TGTGCCAGCAGTTTACGTTTCGGACAGGGGGGGACAGATACGCAGTATTTT. Translated, it gives CASSLRFGQGGTDTQYF.

This clone showed up just once. The gene calls are TRBV7-8 and TRBJ2-1; 13 bases agree with TRBD2. Germline lookup yields CDR1 SGHVS and CDR2 FQNEAQ. The ends lost 6 bases at V and 0 bases at J; junction bases unmatched: 5. The CDR3 consists of 17 residues. Here the CDR3 DNA reads TGTGCCAGCAGGCCCCGGACTAGCGGGAGCTCCTACAATGAGCAGTTCTTC. It codes for CASRPRTSGSSYNEQFF.

The chain links TRBV2 to TRBJ1-6, with a possible D match to TRBD1 (5 bases). Germline lookup yields CDR1 SNHLY and CDR2 FYNNEI. The CDR3 extends over 13 amino acids. V was clipped by 2 bases and J by 10 bases, with 9 bases between them. CDR3 DNA: TGTGCCAGCAGTGAATGGGGCCGGTCACCCCTCCACTTT. The encoded protein is CASSEWGRSPLHF.

In its sample, this clone was seen once. The chain employs TRBV27 and TRBJ2-7; 12 positions agree with TRBD2. V lost 4 bases, J lost 2 bases, and 3 bases stayed unmatched. Germline V lookup: CDR1 MNHEY, CDR2 SMNVEV (reference sequence). There are 15 residues in the CDR3. CDR3 sequence (DNA): TGTGCCAGCAGTTGGACTAGCGGGAAAGCCTACGAGCAGTACTTC. Amino acids: CASSWTSGKAYEQYF.

V usage is TRBV28 and J usage is TRBJ1-2, with D hard to call. Trimming shortened V by 5 bases and J by 4 bases, and 17 bases separated the two germline ends. Germline V gene lookup returns CDR1 MDHEN and CDR2 SYDVKM. The CDR3 covers 15 residues. The CDR3 bases are TGTGCCAGCAGTCTAAGACTTGCCCCTACCTATGGCTACACCTTC. This translates into CASSLRLAPTYGYTF.

The chain combines TRBV27 with TRBJ1-2, with 7 nucleotides matching TRBD1. Germline V gives CDR1 MNHEY, CDR2 SMNVEV (reference sequence). The V gene end was trimmed by 2 bases and the J gene end by 1 base; junction bases not matched to a gene: 4. The CDR3 spans 15 residues. The CDR3 protein is CASSLRGTVNYGYTF. The CDR3 DNA reads as TGTGCCAGCAGTTTAAGGGGGACAGTTAACTATGGCTACACCTTC.

This chain uses TRBV5-3 with TRBJ2-1, with 7 bases matching TRBD1. TRBV5-3 is placed among ORFs of uncertain function. J lost 8 bases, V lost 0 bases, and 11 bases had no gene match. The CDR3 contains 16 residues. Written as DNA, the CDR3 is TGTGCCAGAAGCTTGGAAGGGGGACAGAAGTTCCATGAGCAGTTCTTC. Protein sequence: CARSLEGGQKFHEQFF.

This clone was recorded only once. The rearrangement links TRBV11-2 to TRBJ2-2; D remains unclear. Trimming left V 6 bases short and J 4 bases short, with 18 bases between. The germline V gene has CDR1 SGHAT and CDR2 FQNNGV. The CDR3 has 16 residues. CDR3 sequence reads: CASRTKRDPSTGELFF. The CDR3 DNA reads TGTGCCAGCAGAACGAAGCGAGACCCGAGCACCGGGGAGCTGTTTTTT.

This sequence joins TRBV28 and TRBJ2-7; no reliable D call. The CDR3 is made up of 13 amino acids. V lost 6 bases to trimming and J lost 0 bases, with 9 bases between them. Germline CDR1 MDHEN, CDR2 SYDVKM. CDR3 amino acids: CASRTVNSYEQYF. DNA of the CDR3: TGTGCCAGCAGGACGGTTAACTCCTACGAGCAGTACTTC. Full variable domain (outside the CDR3, taken from reference TRBV28 and TRBJ2-7): DVKVTQSSRYLVKRTGEKVFLECVQDMDHENMFWYRQDPGLGLRLIYFSYDVKMKEKGDIPEGYSVSREKKERFSLILESASTNQTSMYLCASRTVNSYEQYFGPGTRLTVT.

This chain joins TRBV11-2 and TRBJ2-7, with 8 nucleotides matching TRBD2. Trimming took 4 bases from V and 5 from J; bases not matched to a gene: 13. Germline V gene lookup returns CDR1 SGHAT and CDR2 FQNNGV. The CDR3 is 16 amino acids. The DNA of the CDR3 is TGTGCCAGCAGCTCCACATGGAGCGGGAGATCTCACGAGCAGTACTTC. Protein: CASSSTWSGRSHEQYF.

The chain links TRBV29-1 to TRBJ2-6; D uncertain. The CDR3 is 13 amino acids. V was clipped by 5 bases and J by 0 bases, with 5 bases between them. Germline CDR1 is SQVTM and CDR2 is ANQGSEA. The CDR3 loop reads CSVYGSGANVLTF. CDR3 nucleotide sequence: TGCAGCGTTTACGGCTCTGGGGCCAACGTCCTGACTTTC.

This clone is a singleton in its sample. The rearrangement links TRBV27 to TRBJ2-3, with 9 bases matching TRBD2. The CDR3 length is 15 residues. CDR1 is MNHEY, CDR2 SMNVEV, per germline (reference sequence). V lost 2 bases and J lost 4; bases outside the gene matches: 4. DNA for the CDR3: TGTGCCAGCAGTTTAGCGGGAGGGGGGGCAGATACGCAGTATTTT. Translation gives CASSLAGGGADTQYF.

This rearrangement joins TRBV25-1 to TRBJ2-7; TRBD2 matches 9 bases. J gave up 2 bases and V 7 bases, and 6 bases lay outside the gene matches. The CDR3 contains 14 residues. Germline V gives CDR1 MGHDK, CDR2 SYGVNS. This CDR3 is CASNPTSGPYEQYF. CDR3 nucleotides: TGTGCCAGCAACCCGACTAGCGGTCCCTACGAGCAGTACTTC.

This clone was detected once. The chain links TRBV7-5 to TRBJ1-1. TRBV7-5 is annotated as a pseudogene. The CDR3 is 16 residues long. The CDR3 spells CARSMGDHPGGTEAFF. The DNA for the CDR3 is TGTGCCAGAAGCATGGGGGACCATCCTGGAGGGACTGAAGCTTTCTTT.

The chain employs TRBV28 and TRBJ2-2, with D unclear. Germline V CDR1 and CDR2: MDHEN, SYDVKM. The CDR3 is 15 amino acids. Trimming took off 2 bases at V and 1 base at J, with 8 bases between the two ends. For the CDR3, the DNA is TGTGCCAGCAGTTTAAGTTCTGGGAACACCGGGGAGCTGTTTTTT. It specifies CASSLSSGNTGELFF.

The J gene is TRBJ2-2, the V gene TRBV11-2; the D call may be TRBD1 or TRBD2 (5 bases each). This CDR3 spans 17 amino acids. V was cut by 1 base and J by 1 base, with 13 bases left in between. Germline assignment: CDR1 SGHAT and CDR2 FQNNGV. The DNA of the CDR3 is TGTGCCAGCAGCTTAGGTTTCGGGACCCTGAACACCGGGGAGCTGTTTTTT. This encodes CASSLGFGTLNTGELFF.

As concerns this clone: Since the CDR3 does not end with the conserved phenylalanine or tryptophan, this likely comes from a read error. The limits of the CDR3 on the DNA are not certain, so only TCRdb's listed CDR3 is given. J is TRBJ2-7 and V is TRBV6-1; the table names TRBD2, a call not compared with the DNA. Both ends counted, the CDR3 spans 14 residues. Germline V gene sequence: CDR1 MNHNS, CDR2 SASEGT. The CDR3 sequence: CASSEGLAGGPSFL.

This clone has a single count. J is TRBJ1-1 and V is TRBV11-3; D gene unclear. CDR1 SGHNT and CDR2 YENEEA come from the germline V gene. CDR3 length: 14 residues. Trimming stripped 0 bases from V and 8 bases from J, with 13 bases between. The CDR3 DNA reads as TGTGCCAGCAGCTTAGATCGGGGAGCGCGAGAAGCTTTCTTT. This sequence encodes CASSLDRGAREAFF.

The chain is built from TRBV28 and TRBJ1-5; the match to TRBD1 covers 7 bases. After removal of 6 bases from V and 15 bases from J, the junction contained 8 bases not matched to a gene. The CDR3 loop spans 11 amino acids. CDR1 MDHEN and CDR2 SYDVKM come from the germline V gene. The CDR3, as DNA: TGTGCCAGCAGATTAGGACAGGCGATGCATTTT. It specifies CASRLGQAMHF. Together with reference TRBV28 and TRBJ1-5, the CDR3 gives the full variable domain: DVKVTQSSRYLVKRTGEKVFLECVQDMDHENMFWYRQDPGLGLRLIYFSYDVKMKEKGDIPEGYSVSREKKERFSLILESASTNQTSMYLCASRLGQAMHFGDGTRLSIL.